Reported below is one T cell receptor (beta chain). J was trimmed by 3 bases and V by 10 bases; bases with no gene match: 7. The length of the CDR3 is 14 residues. CDR1 is LNHDA and CDR2 is SQIVND in the germline V gene (reference sequence). TCRdb keeps only in-frame clones here, not all; method: immunoSEQ multiplex PCR. This repertoire shows about 400,000 clones, roughly 90% found once; its top ten account for approximately 1.7%. The data are from a study of Ad26.COV2.S vaccination and SARS-CoV-2 variants. Described treatment: approximately 18 received Ad26.COV2.S at low or high dose, single or two shots; 5 received placebo; per-sample allocation not given. Collection of the samples took place on day 63 after the first injection of vaccine or placebo.

The sample was peripheral blood, taken in a trial of Ad26.COV2.S vaccine versus placebo. This chain connects TRBV19 to TRBJ2-2; 8 bases are shared with TRBD1. This receptor was obtained from a person between 18 and 65 years old who received the Ad26.COV2.S COVID-19 vaccine or a placebo. The CDR3 nucleotides are TGTGCCACACCTACGGGACAGGACACCGGGGAGCTGTTTTTT. Protein sequence: CATPTGQDTGELFF.